These 10 T cell receptor beta chains share one sample of origin, sequenced in a study of regulatory T cells in long-lasting Graves disease (dated by TCRdb to about 2021). Library prep was done by multiplex PCR. Sequencing was performed on an Illumina HiSeq 4000. TCR beta libraries were built with iRepertoire HTBI primers and Arm-PCR amplification of CDR3 regions. TCRdb applied fastp at Q25 and MiXCR to the public reads, then kept only in-frame beta chains. Each CDR3 protein appears once, grouped with its most common genes and DNA. This sample is represented by 400,000 or so distinct CDR3 sequences; around 20% of them were singletons. The ten top clones hold around 21% of the sample. This sample's time point label indicates: persistent/refractory GD, antithyroid drugs over 5 years with positive TRAb. For both TCR sequencing and RNA sequencing, RNA was extracted from PBMCs in TRIzol. The sequenced sample was peripheral blood mononuclear cells (PBMCs), obtained when the disease was refractory, from a patient treated with antithyroid drugs. Receptors were obtained from a female donor with Graves disease.

The table lists this clonotype with a few counts. The chain joins TRBV5-8 to TRBJ2-5; D perhaps matches TRBD2 (7 bases). The germline V and J ends were trimmed by 4 bases and 1 base, with 17 bases remaining between them. CDR1 is SGHTS and CDR2 is YDEGEE in the germline V gene. This CDR3 is 16 amino acids long. CDR3 nucleotide sequence: TGTGCCAGCAGCGGGTATACAGGGAGGGGCCAAGAGACCCAGTACTTC. Residues: CASSGYTGRGQETQYF.

This clonotype has a count of ten or more. This rearrangement joins TRBV2 to TRBJ2-1; tentatively, D is TRBD1 or TRBD2 (6 bases each). Germline V gives CDR1 SNHLY, CDR2 FYNNEI. The CDR3 runs to 15 residues. V was clipped by 9 bases and J by 0 bases, with 15 bases between them. CDR3 DNA sequence: TGTGCCAGAGAAAAGGGGGGAAGCTCCTACAATGAGCAGTTCTTC. Its translation: CAREKGGSSYNEQFF.

In its sample, this clonotype was seen many times. CDR3 in amino acids: CASSVGTIPYEQYF. CDR3 bases: TGTGCCAGCAGTGTCGGGACTATACCCTACGAGCAGTACTTC. This chain joins TRBV2 and TRBJ2-7, with 7 bases that match TRBD2. Germline CDR1 is SNHLY and CDR2 is FYNNEI. Unmatched junction bases numbered 5, after V lost 4 bases and J lost 2 bases. The CDR3 sequence is 14 residues long.

Many counts were recorded for this clonotype. V and J are TRBV28 and TRBJ1-5; TRBD1 might be the D (5 bases). The CDR3 loop spans 16 amino acids. V shed 6 bases and J shed 1 base, with 16 bases lying between them. Germline-derived CDR1 and CDR2 are MDHEN and SYDVKM. The CDR3 nucleotides are TGTGCCAGCAGAAATCCGAGGGACGGAAGCAATCAGCCCCAGCATTTT. Translated: CASRNPRDGSNQPQHF. Supplemented by reference TRBV28 and TRBJ1-5, the full variable domain reads DVKVTQSSRYLVKRTGEKVFLECVQDMDHENMFWYRQDPGLGLRLIYFSYDVKMKEKGDIPEGYSVSREKKERFSLILESASTNQTSMYLCASRNPRDGSNQPQHFGDGTRLSIL.

The rearrangement links TRBV27 to TRBJ1-5; D unresolved. Deletions cut 8 bases from V and 3 bases from J, with 11 bases between. The CDR3 is 13 amino acids. The germline CDR1 and CDR2 sequences are MNHEY and SMNVEV (reference sequence). The CDR3 region is CASSTGVNQPQHF. The CDR3 nucleotides are TGTGCCAGCTCAACTGGGGTCAATCAGCCCCAGCATTTT.

This clonotype was detected a few times. The chain uses TRBV5-1 and TRBJ1-1; D is ambiguous. There are 14 residues in the CDR3. The germline gives CDR1 SGHRS, CDR2 YFSETQ. Trimming cost V 9 bases and J 4 bases, with 19 bases left between them. CDR3 nucleotides: TGCGCCACTAACACAGACGCCGTGGGCACTGAAGCTTTCTTT. Protein sequence: CATNTDAVGTEAFF.

The J gene is TRBJ2-2, the V gene TRBV19; tentative D call: TRBD2 (7 bases). Germline V lookup: CDR1 LNHDA, CDR2 SQIVND (reference sequence). Trimming stripped 7 bases from V and 4 bases from J, with 13 bases between. This CDR3 has 14 residues. The CDR3 sequence is CASTLGGLTGELFF. DNA for the CDR3: TGTGCCAGTACCCTGGGGGGGCTCACCGGGGAGCTGTTTTTT. The whole variable domain, remainder taken from reference TRBV19 and TRBJ2-2, is DGGITQSPKYLFRKEGQNVTLSCEQNLNHDAMYWYRQDPGQGLRLIYYSQIVNDFQKGDIAEGYSVSREKKESFPLTVTSAQKNPTAFYLCASTLGGLTGELFFGEGSRLTVL.

This clonotype was detected ten times or more. The genes are TRBV6-5 and TRBJ2-7; tentatively, D is TRBD1 (6 bases). The CDR3 runs 15 residues. Trimming shortened V by 2 bases and J by 1 base, and 12 bases separated the two germline ends. Germline V gives CDR1 MNHEY, CDR2 SVGAGI. The CDR3: CASSYNRVTSYEQYF. The DNA of the CDR3 is TGTGCCAGCAGTTACAACAGGGTAACGTCCTACGAGCAGTACTTC.

In its sample, this clonotype was seen once. The chain is built from TRBV29-1 and TRBJ1-2; D is unresolved. Trimming pared 3 bases from V and 3 bases from J, leaving 11 bases between. The CDR3 is made up of 13 amino acids. Germline assignment: CDR1 SQVTM and CDR2 ANQGSEA. The CDR3 reads CSVDGWQDYGYTF. The CDR3 nucleotides are TGCAGCGTTGATGGGTGGCAGGACTATGGCTACACCTTC. Full variable domain (rest looked up from reference TRBV29-1 and TRBJ1-2): SAVISQKPSRDICQRGTSLTIQCQVDSQVTMMFWYRQQPGQSLTLIATANQGSEATYESGFVIDKFPISRPNLTFSTLTVSNMSPEDSSIYLCSVDGWQDYGYTFGSGTRLTVV.

Here the CDR3 DNA reads TGTGCCAGCAGCCTAACAGGGGTAGACTATGGCTACACCTTC. It encodes CASSLTGVDYGYTF. The chain recombines TRBV3-1 with TRBJ1-2, with 7 bases fitting TRBD1. The junction had 5 bases not matched to a gene; V was cut back by 4 bases and J by 3 bases. Germline V CDR1 and CDR2: LGHDT, YNNKEL (reference sequence). The CDR3 sequence is 14 residues long.